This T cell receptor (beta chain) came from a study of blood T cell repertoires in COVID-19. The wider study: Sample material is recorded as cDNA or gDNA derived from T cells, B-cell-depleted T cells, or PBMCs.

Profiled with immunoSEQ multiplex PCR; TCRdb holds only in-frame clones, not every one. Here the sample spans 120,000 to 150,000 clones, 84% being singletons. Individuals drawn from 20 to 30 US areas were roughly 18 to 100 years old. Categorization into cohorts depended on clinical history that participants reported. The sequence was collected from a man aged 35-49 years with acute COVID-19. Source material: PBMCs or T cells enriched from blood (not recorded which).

The DNA of the CDR3 is TGTGCCAGCAGCCAAGACCAGAACACCATATATTTT. Protein sequence: CASSQDQNTIYF. J is TRBJ1-3 and V is TRBV4-2, with unresolved D. V was shortened by 0 bases and J by 7 bases, with 4 bases between the two germline ends. This CDR3 spans 12 amino acids. From germline, CDR1 is LGHNA and CDR2 YNFKEQ.